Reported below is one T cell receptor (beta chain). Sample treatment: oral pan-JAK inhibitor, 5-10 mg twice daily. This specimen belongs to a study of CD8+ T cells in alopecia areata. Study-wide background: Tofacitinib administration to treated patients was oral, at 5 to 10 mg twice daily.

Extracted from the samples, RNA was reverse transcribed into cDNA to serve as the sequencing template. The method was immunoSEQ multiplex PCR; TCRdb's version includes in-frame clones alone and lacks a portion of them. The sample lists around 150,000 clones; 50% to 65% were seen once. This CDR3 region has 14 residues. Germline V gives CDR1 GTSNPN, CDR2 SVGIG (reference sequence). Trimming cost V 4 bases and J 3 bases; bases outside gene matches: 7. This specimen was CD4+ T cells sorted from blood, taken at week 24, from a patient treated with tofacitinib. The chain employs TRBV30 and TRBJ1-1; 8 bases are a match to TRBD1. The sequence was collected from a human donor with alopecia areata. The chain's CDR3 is CAWIYQGADTEAFF. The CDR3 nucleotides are TGTGCCTGGATCTATCAGGGGGCGGACACTGAAGCTTTCTTT. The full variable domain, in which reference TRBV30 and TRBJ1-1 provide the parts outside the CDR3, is SQTIHQWPATLVQPVGSPLSLECTVEGTSNPNLYWYRQAAGRGLQLLFYSVGIGQISSEVPQNLSASRPQDRQFILSSKKLLLSDSGFYLCAWIYQGADTEAFFGQGTRLTVV.